This T cell receptor (beta chain) comes out of a study of cytomegalovirus exposure and HLA in healthy donors. Points from the study as a whole: Confirmation in vitro established that a few CMV-associated chains were specific for CMV antigens. The study had only CMV serostatus as immune exposure information.

This clone was observed a few times. Its antigen is not identified. The CDR3 sequence is 13 residues long. Germline V gives CDR1 MNHNS, CDR2 SASEGT. With 1 base removed from V and 6 bases from J, the gap between germline ends came to 9 bases. Use of 60 Vbeta and 13 Jbeta primers characterized the PCR. Repertoires were generated with immunoSEQ multiplex PCR, while TCRdb's copy carries only in-frame clones and drops some. Here the sample spans more than 200,000 clones, nearly 80% being singletons. This clonotype was sampled from a man aged 18-30 years in good health and CMV-seronegative. Source material: PBMCs. This chain uses TRBV6-1 with TRBJ1-2; D ambiguous. CDR3 nucleotides: TGTGCCAGCAGTGAAGTCCCCTTAGATGGCTACACCTTC. It specifies CASSEVPLDGYTF.